This is a list of T cell receptor beta chains from one sample in a study of T cell repertoires in cytomegalovirus infection. TCRdb re-derived calls from the reads in MiXCR, one entry per CDR3 protein. The sample yields fewer than 350,000 distinct CDR3 sequences, 29% seen once. These receptors' targets are unknown. The starting material was cultured PBMCs, obtained from culture after CMV antigen stimulation. These receptors were taken from a human donor in good health (CMV status not recorded). Some clones in this sample may be carry-over from other donors' samples. Both conserved end residues are part of each CDR3. The order of the fields is clone size, D gene, J gene, V gene, CDR3 DNA, CDR3 protein. A D gene is named only where the DNA matches it firmly. Some rows mark clone size as missing; the rest say once, few, many or name a class of expanded clone.

clone_size: .
d_call: .
j_call: TRBJ1-2
v_call: TRBV10-3
cdr3_nt: TGTGCCATCAGTGATAGACAGAATAACTATGGCTACACCTTC
cdr3_aa: CAISDRQNNYGYTF

clone_size: .
d_call: .
j_call: TRBJ1-5
v_call: TRBV28
cdr3_nt: TGTGCCAGCAGCACGAGGCCCCAGCATTTT
cdr3_aa: CASSTRPQHF

clone_size: .
d_call: TRBD1
j_call: TRBJ1-2
v_call: TRBV5-1
cdr3_nt: TGCGCCAGCAGCCGGACAGGAACGGGGTACTATGGCTACACCTTC
cdr3_aa: CASSRTGTGYYGYTF

clone_size: many
d_call: .
j_call: TRBJ1-5
v_call: TRBV30
cdr3_nt: TGTGCCTGGAGTACCGATAGCAATCAGCCCCAGCATTTT
cdr3_aa: CAWSTDSNQPQHF

clone_size: .
d_call: TRBD2
j_call: TRBJ2-1
v_call: TRBV6-5
cdr3_nt: TGTGCCAGCAGTTACTCCTGGGGACTAGTCTCCAATGAGCAGTTCTTC
cdr3_aa: CASSYSWGLVSNEQFF

clone_size: .
d_call: .
j_call: TRBJ1-5
v_call: TRBV27
cdr3_nt: TGTGCCAGCAGTCCTCTCCGTTCTAGGGCTTTCAATCAGCCCCAGCATTTT
cdr3_aa: CASSPLRSRAFNQPQHF

clone_size: .
d_call: TRBD2
j_call: TRBJ2-3
v_call: TRBV18
cdr3_nt: TGTGCCAGCTCACCTGAGACTAGCGAGTATTTT
cdr3_aa: CASSPETSEYF

clone_size: .
d_call: .
j_call: TRBJ1-5
v_call: TRBV25-1
cdr3_nt: TGTGCCAGCAGAGGTCAAGGGCAGCCCCAGCATTTT
cdr3_aa: CASRGQGQPQHF

clone_size: few
d_call: .
j_call: TRBJ2-2
v_call: TRBV4-2
cdr3_nt: TGTGCCAGCAGCCAAGATTTGGGTTCCACCGGGGAGCTGTTTTTT
cdr3_aa: CASSQDLGSTGELFF

clone_size: many
d_call: .
j_call: TRBJ2-6
v_call: TRBV20-1
cdr3_nt: TGCAGTGCTAGGAGGAGGGTTGGTGCCGGGGCCAACGTCCTGACTTTC
cdr3_aa: CSARRRVGAGANVLTF

clone_size: few
d_call: TRBD1
j_call: TRBJ1-4
v_call: TRBV12-3/TRBV12-4
cdr3_nt: TGTGCCAGCAGTCGGACAGGGAGGGGAAAACTGTTTTTT
cdr3_aa: CASSRTGRGKLFF

clone_size: .
d_call: .
j_call: TRBJ1-2
v_call: TRBV28
cdr3_nt: TGTGCCAGCAGTTTAAGCGGCCATGGCATTGGAGGCTATGGCTACACCTTC
cdr3_aa: CASSLSGHGIGGYGYTF

clone_size: .
d_call: .
j_call: TRBJ1-1
v_call: TRBV10-2
cdr3_nt: TGCGCCAGCGGATTACAGGGTGGGTACACTGAAGCTTTCTTT
cdr3_aa: CASGLQGGYTEAFF

clone_size: few
d_call: .
j_call: TRBJ2-7
v_call: TRBV6-1
cdr3_nt: TGTGCCAGCAGTGGACAGTCCATCTACGAGCAGTACTTC
cdr3_aa: CASSGQSIYEQYF

clone_size: .
d_call: .
j_call: TRBJ1-5
v_call: TRBV20-1
cdr3_nt: TGCAGTGCTAGAGGAGGGGTCCTCAATCAGCCCCAGCATTTT
cdr3_aa: CSARGGVLNQPQHF

clone_size: .
d_call: .
j_call: TRBJ2-3
v_call: TRBV6-5
cdr3_nt: TGTGCCAGCAGACTACTGGATACGCAGTATTTT
cdr3_aa: CASRLLDTQYF

clone_size: many
d_call: TRBD2
j_call: TRBJ2-1
v_call: TRBV7-7
cdr3_nt: TGTGCTAGCAGCTCGGGACTAGCGGGACGGACGACCCTCTACAATGAGCAGTTCTTC
cdr3_aa: CASSSGLAGRTTLYNEQFF

clone_size: .
d_call: .
j_call: TRBJ2-3
v_call: TRBV27
cdr3_nt: TGTGCCAGCAGTTCGCAACTCGGGCTCCCCGGAGATACGCAGTATTTT
cdr3_aa: CASSSQLGLPGDTQYF

clone_size: .
d_call: TRBD2
j_call: TRBJ2-5
v_call: TRBV11-2
cdr3_nt: TGTGCCAGCAGCTTCTTAGCGGGGACCCAAGAGACCCAGTACTTC
cdr3_aa: CASSFLAGTQETQYF

clone_size: .
d_call: TRBD1
j_call: TRBJ2-3
v_call: TRBV19
cdr3_nt: TGTGCCAGTAACCTGAGGGGGCAGGGACGCAATACGCAGTATTTT
cdr3_aa: CASNLRGQGRNTQYF

clone_size: few
d_call: .
j_call: TRBJ1-2
v_call: TRBV4-1
cdr3_nt: TGCGCCAGCAGCCACCTTCACCAAAATGGCTATGGCTACACCTTC
cdr3_aa: CASSHLHQNGYGYTF

clone_size: .
d_call: .
j_call: TRBJ1-1
v_call: TRBV6-2/TRBV6-3
cdr3_nt: TGTGCCAGCAGTAAGGGATTGTACACTGAAGCTTTCTTT
cdr3_aa: CASSKGLYTEAFF

clone_size: many
d_call: .
j_call: TRBJ2-3
v_call: TRBV7-2
cdr3_nt: TGTGCCAGCAGCTTAGGTCTCCACCTGGATACGCAGTATTTT
cdr3_aa: CASSLGLHLDTQYF

clone_size: .
d_call: .
j_call: TRBJ2-3
v_call: TRBV3-1
cdr3_nt: TGTGCCAGCAGCCAAGATTTCCCGGGGGAAGATACGCAGTATTTT
cdr3_aa: CASSQDFPGEDTQYF

clone_size: few
d_call: .
j_call: TRBJ1-1
v_call: TRBV12-3/TRBV12-4
cdr3_nt: TGTGCCAGCAGTTTACAGGGGTCGAACACTGAAGCTTTCTTT
cdr3_aa: CASSLQGSNTEAFF

clone_size: few
d_call: .
j_call: TRBJ2-2
v_call: TRBV18
cdr3_nt: TGTGCCAGCTCACCCACTCAGAACACCGGGGAGCTGTTTTTT
cdr3_aa: CASSPTQNTGELFF

clone_size: few
d_call: .
j_call: TRBJ1-1
v_call: TRBV6-5
cdr3_nt: TGTGCCATCCAGGCCGGGACGCTAGTCACTGAAGCTTTCTTT
cdr3_aa: CAIQAGTLVTEAFF

clone_size: many
d_call: TRBD2
j_call: TRBJ2-3
v_call: TRBV12-3/TRBV12-4
cdr3_nt: TGTGCCAGCAGTTCCGGGACTAGCGGGGGTTACACAGATACGCAGTATTTT
cdr3_aa: CASSSGTSGGYTDTQYF

clone_size: .
d_call: TRBD2
j_call: TRBJ2-1
v_call: TRBV6-5
cdr3_nt: TGTGCCAGCAGCCAGAGCGGGAACGCCTACAATGAGCAGTTCTTC
cdr3_aa: CASSQSGNAYNEQFF

clone_size: few
d_call: .
j_call: TRBJ2-7
v_call: TRBV27
cdr3_nt: TGTGCCAGCAGTTCTAGGCTTCACTCAGGGCGCGAGCAGTACTTC
cdr3_aa: CASSSRLHSGREQYF

clone_size: .
d_call: .
j_call: TRBJ2-1
v_call: TRBV24-1
cdr3_nt: TGTGCCACCAGTGATCCTAGGACTGGGGATGAGCAGTTCTTC
cdr3_aa: CATSDPRTGDEQFF

clone_size: .
d_call: .
j_call: TRBJ2-1
v_call: TRBV7-3
cdr3_nt: TGTGCCAGCAGCCCTTCGCAGATCAATGAGCAGTTCTTC
cdr3_aa: CASSPSQINEQFF

clone_size: .
d_call: .
j_call: TRBJ1-1
v_call: TRBV28
cdr3_nt: TGTGCCAGCAGATTCTATCAGGGAGGCACTGAAGCTTTCTTT
cdr3_aa: CASRFYQGGTEAFF

clone_size: .
d_call: TRBD1
j_call: TRBJ2-1
v_call: TRBV2
cdr3_nt: TGTGCCAGCAGTGAAGGAGGGGGCCACTACAATGAGCAGTTCTTC
cdr3_aa: CASSEGGGHYNEQFF

clone_size: .
d_call: .
j_call: TRBJ1-1
v_call: TRBV27
cdr3_nt: TGTGCCAGCAGGGACCCGGGGCGGGTAGCTTTCTTT
cdr3_aa: CASRDPGRVAFF

clone_size: .
d_call: TRBD1
j_call: TRBJ1-2
v_call: TRBV4-1
cdr3_nt: TGTGCCAGCTCGCCCGGGACAGGGGAATCCGTTGGCTACACCTTC
cdr3_aa: CASSPGTGESVGYTF

clone_size: .
d_call: TRBD2
j_call: TRBJ2-1
v_call: TRBV6-6
cdr3_nt: TGTGCCAGTGCCCTAGGAGCGGGGGTCTACAATGAGCAGTTCTTC
cdr3_aa: CASALGAGVYNEQFF

clone_size: few
d_call: .
j_call: TRBJ2-5
v_call: TRBV18
cdr3_nt: TGTGCCAGCTCACCCCAGGGTGGAGGAGAGACCCAGTACTTC
cdr3_aa: CASSPQGGGETQYF

clone_size: many
d_call: .
j_call: TRBJ2-3
v_call: TRBV7-9
cdr3_nt: TGTGCCAGCGGGGGTAGAACAGATACGCAGTATTTT
cdr3_aa: CASGGRTDTQYF

clone_size: .
d_call: .
j_call: TRBJ1-5
v_call: TRBV27
cdr3_nt: TGTGCCAGCAGTCCTACGACAGGCGGGAGCAATCAGCCCCAGCATTTT
cdr3_aa: CASSPTTGGSNQPQHF

clone_size: .
d_call: .
j_call: TRBJ1-2
v_call: TRBV12-3/TRBV12-4
cdr3_nt: TGTGCCAGCAGCCGAGACATGCTAGGCTACACCTTC
cdr3_aa: CASSRDMLGYTF

clone_size: few
d_call: .
j_call: TRBJ2-1
v_call: TRBV12-3/TRBV12-4
cdr3_nt: TGTGCCAGCAGTGTGGGCCCATTCGATGAGCAGTTCTTC
cdr3_aa: CASSVGPFDEQFF

clone_size: many
d_call: TRBD1
j_call: TRBJ2-7
v_call: TRBV7-2
cdr3_nt: TGTGCCAGCAGCTTAGCGAAGGACAGGGCTGCCTACGAGCAGTACTTC
cdr3_aa: CASSLAKDRAAYEQYF

clone_size: few
d_call: .
j_call: TRBJ1-4
v_call: TRBV15
cdr3_nt: TGTGCCACCAGCAGAGAGCGGCAGGGAGGAAAACTGTTTTTT
cdr3_aa: CATSRERQGGKLFF

clone_size: few
d_call: TRBD2
j_call: TRBJ2-5
v_call: TRBV7-8
cdr3_nt: TGTGCCAGCAGCCGAGGACTAGGATTAGAGACCCAGTACTTC
cdr3_aa: CASSRGLGLETQYF

clone_size: .
d_call: TRBD1
j_call: TRBJ1-2
v_call: TRBV10-3
cdr3_nt: TGTGCCATCAGCCCCGGGACAGGACGCCCGGGTTCCCGAGGGAACTATGGCTACACCTTC
cdr3_aa: CAISPGTGRPGSRGNYGYTF

clone_size: .
d_call: .
j_call: TRBJ2-2
v_call: TRBV11-2
cdr3_nt: TGTGCCAGCAGCCCCTGGGGGCAGGGCGGGAGCACCGGGGAGCTGTTTTTT
cdr3_aa: CASSPWGQGGSTGELFF

clone_size: .
d_call: TRBD2
j_call: TRBJ2-7
v_call: TRBV27
cdr3_nt: TGTGCCAGCAGTCGTAGCGGGAGCGATACCTACGAGCAGTACTTC
cdr3_aa: CASSRSGSDTYEQYF

clone_size: .
d_call: TRBD1
j_call: TRBJ1-1
v_call: TRBV12-3/TRBV12-4
cdr3_nt: TGTGCCAGCAGTCCCCGGGACAGGTGGGGCACTGAAGCTTTCTTT
cdr3_aa: CASSPRDRWGTEAFF

clone_size: once
d_call: .
j_call: TRBJ2-2
v_call: TRBV2
cdr3_nt: TGTGCCAGCATTCCGGGACTCCTAATCGGGGAGCTGTTTTTT
cdr3_aa: CASIPGLLIGELFF

clone_size: few
d_call: .
j_call: TRBJ1-6
v_call: TRBV7-2
cdr3_nt: TGTGCCAGCAGCTTAAAGGAGGTGGCACCCCTCCACTTT
cdr3_aa: CASSLKEVAPLHF

clone_size: .
d_call: TRBD2
j_call: TRBJ2-7
v_call: TRBV5-1
cdr3_nt: TGCGCCAGCAGCTCCAACCCTCGCGGGAGGTCCCACGAGCAGTACTTC
cdr3_aa: CASSSNPRGRSHEQYF

clone_size: few
d_call: TRBD2
j_call: TRBJ2-1
v_call: TRBV7-3
cdr3_nt: TGTGCCAGCAGCTTAGATGAGAGACTAGCGGGCAATGAGCAGTTCTTC
cdr3_aa: CASSLDERLAGNEQFF